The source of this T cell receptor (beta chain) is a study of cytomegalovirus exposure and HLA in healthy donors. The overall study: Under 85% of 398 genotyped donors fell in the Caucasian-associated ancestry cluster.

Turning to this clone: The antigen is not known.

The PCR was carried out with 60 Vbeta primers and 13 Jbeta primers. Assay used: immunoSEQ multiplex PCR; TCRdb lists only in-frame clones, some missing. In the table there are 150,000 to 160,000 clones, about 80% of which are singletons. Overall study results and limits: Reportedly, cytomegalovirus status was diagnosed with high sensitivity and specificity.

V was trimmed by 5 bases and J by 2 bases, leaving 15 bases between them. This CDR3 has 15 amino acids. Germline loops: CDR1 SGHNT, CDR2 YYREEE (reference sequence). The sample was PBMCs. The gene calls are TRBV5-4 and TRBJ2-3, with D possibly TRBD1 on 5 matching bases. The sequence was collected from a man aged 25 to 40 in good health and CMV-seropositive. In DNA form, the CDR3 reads TGTGCCAGCAGTCCGAAGGGGCGCGACACAGATACGCAGTATTTT. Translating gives CASSPKGRDTDTQYF.